The following is a T cell receptor (beta chain) sequence with its context. The target antigen is unknown. This sample was included in a study of beta chain features in type 1 diabetes. Overall study: The patients were much like the healthy donors in age, gender and cell yields.

Study observations and caveats: The naive, central memory and Treg TCRB repertoires looked more alike in patients than they did in healthy donors.

Central memory, naive, regulatory and stem cell-like memory CD4+ cells were sorted by CD45RO/CCR7/CD25/CD127/CD95/CD27. Populations isolated by sorting all had purity greater than 95%. The study reverse transcribed the entire isolated RNA, so it sequenced expressed TCRB transcripts. Only in-frame clones appear in the TCRdb table, and some are missing; sequencing was by immunoSEQ multiplex PCR. The repertoire holds about 220,000 clones, with about a tenth as singletons. The sequenced material came from central memory CD4+ T cells from blood. The clonotype comes from a man younger than 35 in good health.

CDR3 nucleotide sequence: TGTGCCAGCAGCTTAGCCACCCAGAACGAGCAGTACTTC. Translated: CASSLATQNEQYF. The chain joins TRBV7-9 to TRBJ2-7; D gene unclear. CDR3 length: 13 amino acids. Germline values: CDR1 SEHNR, CDR2 FQNEAQ (reference sequence). The germline V and J ends were trimmed by 0 bases and 5 bases, with 8 bases remaining between them.